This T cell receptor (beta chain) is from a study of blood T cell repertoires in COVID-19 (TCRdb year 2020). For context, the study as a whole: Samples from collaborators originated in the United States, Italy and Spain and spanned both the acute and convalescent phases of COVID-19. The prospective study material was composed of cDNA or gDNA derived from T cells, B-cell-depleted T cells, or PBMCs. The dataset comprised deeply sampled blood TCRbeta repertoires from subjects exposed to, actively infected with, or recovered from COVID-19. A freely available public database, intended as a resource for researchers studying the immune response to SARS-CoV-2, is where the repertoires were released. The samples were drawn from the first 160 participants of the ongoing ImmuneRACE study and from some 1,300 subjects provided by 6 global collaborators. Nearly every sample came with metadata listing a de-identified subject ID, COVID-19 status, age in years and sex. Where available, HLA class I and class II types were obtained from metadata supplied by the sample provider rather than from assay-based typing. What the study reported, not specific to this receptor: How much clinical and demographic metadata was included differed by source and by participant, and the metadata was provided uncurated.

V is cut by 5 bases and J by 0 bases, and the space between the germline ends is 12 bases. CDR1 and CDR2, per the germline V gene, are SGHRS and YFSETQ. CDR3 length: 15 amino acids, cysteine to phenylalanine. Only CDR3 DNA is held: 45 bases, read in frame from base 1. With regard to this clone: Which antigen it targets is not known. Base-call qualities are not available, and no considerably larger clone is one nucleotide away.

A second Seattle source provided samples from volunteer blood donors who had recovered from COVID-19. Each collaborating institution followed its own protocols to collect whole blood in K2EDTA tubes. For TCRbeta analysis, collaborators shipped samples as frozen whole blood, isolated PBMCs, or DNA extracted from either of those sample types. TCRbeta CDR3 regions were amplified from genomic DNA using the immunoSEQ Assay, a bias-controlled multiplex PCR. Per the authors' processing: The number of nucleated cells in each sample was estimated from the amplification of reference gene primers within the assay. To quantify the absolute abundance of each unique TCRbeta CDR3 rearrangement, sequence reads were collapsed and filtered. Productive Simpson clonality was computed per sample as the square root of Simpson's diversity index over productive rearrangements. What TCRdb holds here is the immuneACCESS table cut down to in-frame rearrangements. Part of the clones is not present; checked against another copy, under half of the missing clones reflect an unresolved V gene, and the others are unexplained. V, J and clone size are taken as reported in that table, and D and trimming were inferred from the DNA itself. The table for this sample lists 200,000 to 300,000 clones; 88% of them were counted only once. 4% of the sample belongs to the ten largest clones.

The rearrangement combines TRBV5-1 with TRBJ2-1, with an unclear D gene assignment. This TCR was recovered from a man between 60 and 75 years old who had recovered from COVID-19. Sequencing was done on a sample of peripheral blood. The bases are TGCGCCAGCAGTTCTCTACCTAGCTCCTACAATGAGCAGTTCTTC. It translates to CASSSLPSSYNEQFF. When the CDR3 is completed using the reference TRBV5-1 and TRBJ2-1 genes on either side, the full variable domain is KAGVTQTPRYLIKTRGQQVTLSCSPISGHRSVSWYQQTPGQGLQFLFEYFSETQRNKGNFPGRFSGRQFSNSRSEMNVSTLELGDSALYLCASSSLPSSYNEQFFGPGTRLTVL.